This is a list of T cell receptor beta chains from one sample in a study of T cells in Graves' hyperthyroidism and ophthalmopathy. TCRdb redid the calling of the multiplex PCR reads with MiXCR, one entry per CDR3 protein. The sample contains more than 550,000 distinct CDR3 sequences, around 15% of which appear only once. The sequenced sample consisted of blood. These receptors came from a man aged 45-60 years with Graves' hyperthyroidism. CDR3s include the opening cysteine and the closing phenylalanine or tryptophan. The D gene is left open where the match is weak. Where a row states a size, it is once, few, many or the class of an expanded clone; other rows omit it.

j_call: TRBJ1-3
d_call: .
clone_size: .
v_call: TRBV7-2
cdr3_nt: TGTGCCAGCAGCTTACAAGTCACTGGAAACACCATATATTTT
cdr3_aa: CASSLQVTGNTIYF

j_call: TRBJ2-5
d_call: TRBD1
clone_size: many
v_call: TRBV9
cdr3_nt: TGTGCCAGCAGCGTAGGGACAGGGGAGAAGACCCAGTACTTC
cdr3_aa: CASSVGTGEKTQYF

j_call: TRBJ2-6
d_call: .
clone_size: many
v_call: TRBV28
cdr3_nt: TGTGCCAGCAACCAACAAACCTCTGGGGCCAACGTCCTGACTTTC
cdr3_aa: CASNQQTSGANVLTF

j_call: TRBJ2-7
d_call: TRBD2
clone_size: many
v_call: TRBV28
cdr3_nt: TGTGCCAGCAGTTTATCCCTAGCGGGAGGATCCGAGCAGTACTTC
cdr3_aa: CASSLSLAGGSEQYF

j_call: TRBJ1-2
d_call: .
clone_size: few
v_call: TRBV30
cdr3_nt: TGTGCCTGGACCGTGGGAGCTGGCTACACCTTC
cdr3_aa: CAWTVGAGYTF

j_call: TRBJ1-1
d_call: .
clone_size: .
v_call: TRBV6-5
cdr3_nt: TGTGCCAGCAGTTACGACAGTCTCTTCACTGAAGCTTTCTTT
cdr3_aa: CASSYDSLFTEAFF

j_call: TRBJ1-5
d_call: .
clone_size: .
v_call: TRBV3-1
cdr3_nt: TGTGCCAGCATAGCCGTTTTTCGGCCAGGCAATCAGCCCCAGCATTTT
cdr3_aa: CASIAVFRPGNQPQHF

j_call: TRBJ1-3
d_call: .
clone_size: .
v_call: TRBV3-1
cdr3_nt: TGTGCCAGCAGCCCCAGGAGGGATAGCTCTGGAAACACCATATATTTT
cdr3_aa: CASSPRRDSSGNTIYF

j_call: TRBJ1-2
d_call: TRBD1
clone_size: many
v_call: TRBV28
cdr3_nt: TGTGCCAGCAGTCCGGCAGACAGGGCTAACTATGGCTACACCTTC
cdr3_aa: CASSPADRANYGYTF

j_call: TRBJ2-5
d_call: .
clone_size: many
v_call: TRBV2
cdr3_nt: TGTGCCAGCAGACGGAGTCTTCAAGAGACCCAGTACTTC
cdr3_aa: CASRRSLQETQYF

j_call: TRBJ2-3
d_call: TRBD2
clone_size: .
v_call: TRBV20-1
cdr3_nt: TGCAGTGCTAGAGATGCTAGCGGGAGTTTGGATACGCAGTATTTT
cdr3_aa: CSARDASGSLDTQYF

j_call: TRBJ2-1
d_call: TRBD1
clone_size: .
v_call: TRBV14
cdr3_nt: TGTGCCAGCAGCCAAGAAAAAACGGACAGGGGAGGTGAGCAGTTCTTC
cdr3_aa: CASSQEKTDRGGEQFF

j_call: TRBJ1-5
d_call: .
clone_size: many
v_call: TRBV2
cdr3_nt: TGTGCCAGCAGTGAAGGGGGCCAGCTTTTATCACGGGCCCAGCATTTT
cdr3_aa: CASSEGGQLLSRAQHF

j_call: TRBJ2-2
d_call: TRBD2
clone_size: .
v_call: TRBV12-5
cdr3_nt: TGTGCTAGTGGTTTGAACCTACTTGGACTAGCGGGAGGATATCGCACCGGGGAGCTGTTTTTT
cdr3_aa: CASGLNLLGLAGGYRTGELFF

j_call: TRBJ1-2
d_call: .
clone_size: .
v_call: TRBV11-2
cdr3_nt: TGTGCCAGCAGCCTAAAGGGATACAGGGTCGATGGCTACACCTTC
cdr3_aa: CASSLKGYRVDGYTF

j_call: TRBJ2-5
d_call: .
clone_size: .
v_call: TRBV6-2/TRBV6-3
cdr3_nt: TGTGCCAGCAGTTGGACCACTGGGGAGACCCAGTACTTC
cdr3_aa: CASSWTTGETQYF

j_call: TRBJ2-5
d_call: TRBD2
clone_size: many
v_call: TRBV2
cdr3_nt: TGTGCCAGCAGCGTCACTAGCGGGAGGGCCCAGACCCAGTACTTC
cdr3_aa: CASSVTSGRAQTQYF

j_call: TRBJ1-6
d_call: TRBD1
clone_size: few
v_call: TRBV29-1
cdr3_nt: TGCAGCGTTCTGACAGGGCCCGTTGGCAATTCACCCCTCCACTTT
cdr3_aa: CSVLTGPVGNSPLHF

j_call: TRBJ2-2
d_call: TRBD2
clone_size: few
v_call: TRBV27
cdr3_nt: TGTGCCAGCAGTCCCGGACTAGCGGGAGATAACGGGGAGCTGTTTTTT
cdr3_aa: CASSPGLAGDNGELFF

j_call: TRBJ2-2
d_call: .
clone_size: few
v_call: TRBV7-9
cdr3_nt: TGTGCCAGCAGCCGTTCCGGGTCCCAGGCCGGGGAGCTGTTTTTT
cdr3_aa: CASSRSGSQAGELFF

j_call: TRBJ2-7
d_call: TRBD2
clone_size: many
v_call: TRBV28
cdr3_nt: TGTGCCAGCAGTTTAATGACTAGCGGGATCTACGAGCAGTACTTC
cdr3_aa: CASSLMTSGIYEQYF

j_call: TRBJ2-1
d_call: .
clone_size: few
v_call: TRBV4-1
cdr3_nt: TGCGCCAGCAGCCAAGAGCCGGGAAACAATGAGCAGTTCTTC
cdr3_aa: CASSQEPGNNEQFF

j_call: TRBJ2-3
d_call: .
clone_size: few
v_call: TRBV7-8
cdr3_nt: TGTGCCAGCAGCTTTGACGGGACAGATACGCAGTATTTT
cdr3_aa: CASSFDGTDTQYF

j_call: TRBJ1-1
d_call: .
clone_size: .
v_call: TRBV10-3
cdr3_nt: TGTGCCACAACAGGGAGAACGAACACTGAAGCTTTCTTT
cdr3_aa: CATTGRTNTEAFF

j_call: TRBJ1-4
d_call: .
clone_size: .
v_call: TRBV25-1
cdr3_nt: TGTGCCAGCAGTGAATGGAGTCCGAGTAATGAAAAACTGTTTTTT
cdr3_aa: CASSEWSPSNEKLFF

j_call: TRBJ2-1
d_call: TRBD2
clone_size: .
v_call: TRBV9
cdr3_nt: TGTGCCAGTAGCGGGGGTAGTTCCCCCTACAATGAGCAGTTCTTC
cdr3_aa: CASSGGSSPYNEQFF

j_call: TRBJ2-1
d_call: TRBD2
clone_size: many
v_call: TRBV11-2
cdr3_nt: TGTGCCAGCAGATTGACTAGCGGCTACCTCAATGAGCAGTTCTTC
cdr3_aa: CASRLTSGYLNEQFF

j_call: TRBJ2-5
d_call: .
clone_size: many
v_call: TRBV24-1
cdr3_nt: TGTGCCACCAGTGATCCCACCCAGGGCGGCCAAGAGACCCAGTACTTC
cdr3_aa: CATSDPTQGGQETQYF

j_call: TRBJ2-1
d_call: .
clone_size: .
v_call: TRBV12-3/TRBV12-4
cdr3_nt: TGTGCCAGCAGTTATAGGCGGACACAGGCTGAGCAGTTCTTC
cdr3_aa: CASSYRRTQAEQFF

j_call: TRBJ1-2
d_call: TRBD1
clone_size: many
v_call: TRBV10-3
cdr3_nt: TGTGCCATCAAACGGGACAGCTATGGCTACACCTTC
cdr3_aa: CAIKRDSYGYTF

j_call: TRBJ2-5
d_call: TRBD2
clone_size: few
v_call: TRBV24-1
cdr3_nt: TGTGCCACCAGTGATCCCGGGACTAGCGGTGGAGAGACCCAGTACTTC
cdr3_aa: CATSDPGTSGGETQYF

j_call: TRBJ1-2
d_call: TRBD1
clone_size: .
v_call: TRBV3-1
cdr3_nt: TGTGCCAGCAGCCCCCGGGACAGGTTGGGAGGCTACACCTTC
cdr3_aa: CASSPRDRLGGYTF

j_call: TRBJ2-2
d_call: .
clone_size: .
v_call: TRBV18
cdr3_nt: TGTGCCAGCTCACCACCGAACGGGGGTAGGAACACCGGGGAGCTGTTTTTT
cdr3_aa: CASSPPNGGRNTGELFF

j_call: TRBJ1-5
d_call: .
clone_size: .
v_call: TRBV6-1
cdr3_nt: TGTGCCAGCAGTGAAGTAGGGGGGAGCCAGCCCCAGCATTTT
cdr3_aa: CASSEVGGSQPQHF

j_call: TRBJ2-7
d_call: TRBD2
clone_size: many
v_call: TRBV30
cdr3_nt: TGTGCCTGGAGTACCCCAGCGGGAGTGGGCTACGAGCAGTACTTC
cdr3_aa: CAWSTPAGVGYEQYF

j_call: TRBJ2-1
d_call: .
clone_size: .
v_call: TRBV5-1
cdr3_nt: TGCGCCAGCACCAAAACGGTTTCGGGGTCCAATGAGCAGTTCTTC
cdr3_aa: CASTKTVSGSNEQFF

j_call: TRBJ1-1
d_call: .
clone_size: few
v_call: TRBV15
cdr3_nt: TGTGCCACCGGGGCGCCGAGGGAAGCTTTCTTT
cdr3_aa: CATGAPREAFF

j_call: TRBJ2-7
d_call: .
clone_size: many
v_call: TRBV11-2
cdr3_nt: TGTGCCAGCAGCCCACGACAGCTGCTTGGGGAGCAGTACTTC
cdr3_aa: CASSPRQLLGEQYF

j_call: TRBJ2-1
d_call: TRBD2
clone_size: few
v_call: TRBV5-1
cdr3_nt: TGCGCCAGCAACCCCGGACTAGTACCCAATGAGCAGTTCTTC
cdr3_aa: CASNPGLVPNEQFF

j_call: TRBJ2-3
d_call: TRBD2
clone_size: .
v_call: TRBV6-1
cdr3_nt: TGTGCCAGCAGAGAACTAGCGGGAGGGCGGTCAGATACGCAGTATTTT
cdr3_aa: CASRELAGGRSDTQYF